This T cell receptor (beta chain) was documented in a study of blood T cell repertoires in COVID-19. As for the study in general: There were acute and convalescent COVID-19 samples, and they came from the United States, Italy and Spain. Nucleic acid was either cDNA or gDNA, and it came from T cells, B-cell-depleted T cells, or PBMCs.

Per the original data handling: Amplifying reference gene primers gave estimates of nucleated cell counts. Using immunoSEQ multiplex PCR, the repertoire was profiled, and TCRdb retains in-frame clones only, with some absent. The V and J calls and clone size are taken from that table; D and trimming were inferred from the DNA. This sample has under 100,000 clones, with approximately 90% found just once. The length of the CDR3 is 14 residues. Trimming removed 5 bases at V and 6 bases at J, with 13 bases between. CDR1 is SGHVS and CDR2 is FQNEAQ in the germline V gene. V and J are TRBV7-8 and TRBJ2-2; D is unclear. This sequence was found in a man aged 45-65 years with active COVID-19. The sequenced material came from peripheral blood. The CDR3 reads CASSGDLVAGELFF. CDR3 sequence (DNA): TGTGCCAGCAGCGGAGATCTAGTTGCCGGGGAGCTGTTTTTT.